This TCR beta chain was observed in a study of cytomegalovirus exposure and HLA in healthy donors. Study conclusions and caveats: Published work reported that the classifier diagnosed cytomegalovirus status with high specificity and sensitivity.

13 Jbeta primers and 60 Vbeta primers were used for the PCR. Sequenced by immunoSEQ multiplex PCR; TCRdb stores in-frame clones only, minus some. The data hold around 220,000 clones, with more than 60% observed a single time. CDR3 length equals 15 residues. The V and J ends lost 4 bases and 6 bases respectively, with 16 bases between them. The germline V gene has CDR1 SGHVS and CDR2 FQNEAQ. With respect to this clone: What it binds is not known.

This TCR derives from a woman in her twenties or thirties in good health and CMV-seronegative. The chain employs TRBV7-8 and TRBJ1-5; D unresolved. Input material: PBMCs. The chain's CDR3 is CASSSPRFSFQPQHF. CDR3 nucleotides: TGTGCCAGCAGCTCCCCGAGGTTTTCGTTTCAGCCCCAGCATTTT.